The 8 T cell receptor beta chains in this list originate from one sample, sequenced in a study of blood T cell repertoires in COVID-19 (dated by TCRdb to 2020 to 2022). Receptor amplification or capture employed the immunoSEQ multiplex PCR assay. Not all clones reach the TCRdb copy of this immuneACCESS table, which keeps in-frame sequences only. Checked studies attribute under half of the gap to unresolved V genes and leave the rest unexplained. The sample table records more than 45,000 clones; around 87% of these occur just once. The top ten constitute about 7.4% of the sample. Sequenced input: peripheral blood. The receptor set was obtained from a human donor with active COVID-19. The donor label of this sample is uncertain.

The gene calls are TRBV2 and TRBJ1-6; TRBD1 is a possible D gene (6 bases). CDR3 length equals 15 residues. CDR1 SNHLY and CDR2 FYNNEI come from the germline V gene. V was shortened by 2 bases and J by 6 bases, with 11 bases between the two germline ends. CDR3 DNA: TGTGCCAGCAGTGAACAGGGGCTTGGTAATTCACCCCTCCACTTT. Its translation is CASSEQGLGNSPLHF.

This chain uses TRBV6-1 with TRBJ1-2; D is uncertain. CDR1 is MNHNS and CDR2 is SASEGT in the germline V gene. The V and J ends lost 2 bases and 1 base respectively, with 5 bases between them. The CDR3 sequence is 13 residues long. Written as DNA, the CDR3 is TGTGCCAGCAGTGAATCTAATAACTATGGCTACACCTTC. This encodes CASSESNNYGYTF.

The chain is built from TRBV6-2 or TRBV6-3 and TRBJ1-2, with D uncertain. Germline V gene lookup returns CDR1 MNHEY and CDR2 SVGEGT. CDR3 length: 13 residues. V was pared by 4 bases and J by 7 bases, with 13 bases between. CDR3 bases: TGTGCCAGCAGTTTAATAGACTTCTCTGGCTACACCTTC. Protein product: CASSLIDFSGYTF.

The CDR3 region has the DNA TGCGCCAGCAGCTTGTGGGGGACTAGCACAGATACGCAGTATTTT. This sequence encodes CASSLWGTSTDTQYF. This chain joins TRBV5-1 and TRBJ2-3, with D perhaps TRBD2 (6 bases). From germline, CDR1 is SGHRS and CDR2 YFSETQ. The CDR3 contains 15 residues. V was pared by 1 base and J by 0 bases, with 9 bases between.

The gene calls are TRBV7-9 and TRBJ2-7; 9 bases are shared with TRBD2. Trimming cost V 3 bases and J 6 bases; bases outside gene matches: 6. The CDR3 runs 14 residues. CDR1 is SEHNR, CDR2 FQNEAQ, per germline (reference sequence). CDR3 nucleotides: TGTGCCAGCAGCTTTATGACTAGCGGAAGCGAGCAGTACTTC. This sequence encodes CASSFMTSGSEQYF.

The chain recombines TRBV19 with TRBJ2-2, with D unresolved. This CDR3 has 14 amino acids. V was trimmed by 10 bases and J by 2 bases, leaving 14 bases between them. Germline V CDR1 and CDR2: LNHDA, SQIVND (reference sequence). CDR3 nucleotide sequence: TGTGCCACCCCTTCCCCTGGCAACACCGGGGAGCTGTTTTTT. This encodes CATPSPGNTGELFF.

This chain links TRBV7-9 with TRBJ1-2; 10 bases are shared with TRBD1. Germline CDR1 reads SEHNR; CDR2 reads FQNEAQ (reference sequence). CDR3 size: 15 residues. The J segment lost 4 bases and the V segment lost 5 bases, leaving 7 bases of the junction unmatched. The CDR3 sequence: CASSLTGQGSYGYTF. CDR3 nucleotide sequence: TGTGCCAGCAGCCTTACGGGACAGGGGTCCTATGGCTACACCTTC.

J is TRBJ2-2 and V is TRBV5-4; tentative D call: TRBD1 (6 bases). Trimming stripped 5 bases from V and 3 bases from J, with 17 bases between. This CDR3 contains 16 residues. Germline V lookup: CDR1 SGHNT, CDR2 YYREEE (reference sequence). The CDR3: CASRANDRPYTGELFF. CDR3 nucleotides: TGTGCCAGCAGGGCCAATGACAGGCCCTACACCGGGGAGCTGTTTTTT. Full variable domain (remainder filled in from reference TRBV5-4 and TRBJ2-2): ETGVTQSPTHLIKTRGQQVTLRCSSQSGHNTVSWYQQALGQGPQFIFQYYREEENGRGNFPPRFSGLQFPNYSSELNVNALELDDSALYLCASRANDRPYTGELFFGEGSRLTVL.